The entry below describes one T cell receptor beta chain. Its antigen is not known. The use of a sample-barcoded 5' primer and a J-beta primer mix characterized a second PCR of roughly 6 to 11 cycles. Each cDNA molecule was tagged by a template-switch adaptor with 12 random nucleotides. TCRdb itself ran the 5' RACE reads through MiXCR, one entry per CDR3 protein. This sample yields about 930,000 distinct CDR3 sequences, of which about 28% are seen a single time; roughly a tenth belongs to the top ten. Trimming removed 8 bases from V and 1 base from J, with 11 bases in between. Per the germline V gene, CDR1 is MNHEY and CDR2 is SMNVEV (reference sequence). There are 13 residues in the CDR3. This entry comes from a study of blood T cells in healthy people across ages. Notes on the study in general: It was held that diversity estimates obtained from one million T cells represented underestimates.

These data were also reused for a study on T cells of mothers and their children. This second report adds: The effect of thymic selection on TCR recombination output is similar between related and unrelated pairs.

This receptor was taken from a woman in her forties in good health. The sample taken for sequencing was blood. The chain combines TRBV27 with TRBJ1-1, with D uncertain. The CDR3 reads CASGVGRNTEAFF. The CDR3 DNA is TGTGCCAGCGGGGTAGGACGGAACACTGAAGCTTTCTTT.